This T cell receptor (beta chain) was documented in a study of blood T cell repertoires in COVID-19 (dated by TCRdb to 2020 to 2022). For the wider study: Collaborator samples came from the United States, Italy and Spain and covered acute and convalescent phases of COVID-19. The prospective study material was composed of cDNA or gDNA derived from T cells, B-cell-depleted T cells, or PBMCs. Subjects who had been exposed to COVID-19, were actively infected with it, or had recovered from it provided the deeply sampled blood TCRbeta repertoires that made up the dataset. The repertoires were made available in a free public database intended to serve as a resource for research on the immune response to SARS-CoV-2. Samples were obtained from the ongoing ImmuneRACE study (first 160 participants) and from 1,254 subjects provided by 6 global collaborators. Nearly every sample came with metadata listing a de-identified subject ID, COVID-19 status, age in years and sex. HLA class I and class II types, where available, came from metadata supplied by the sample provider rather than from assay-based typing.

Broad study findings and their caveats: How much clinical and demographic metadata was included differed by source and by participant, and the metadata was provided uncurated.

The CDR3 numbers 16 residues from cysteine through phenylalanine. Only CDR3 DNA remains: 48 bases, in frame from the first base. V sheds 3 bases and J sheds 0 bases, leaving 12 bases between their ends. From a lookup of the germline V gene, CDR1 and CDR2 are MDHEN and SYDVKM. The immunoSEQ Assay, a bias-controlled multiplex PCR, was used to amplify TCRbeta CDR3 regions from genomic DNA. Per the authors' processing: The number of nucleated cells in each sample was estimated by amplification of reference gene primers within the assay. To quantify the absolute abundance of each unique TCRbeta CDR3 rearrangement, sequence reads were collapsed and filtered. For each sample, productive Simpson clonality was calculated by taking the square root of Simpson's diversity index across productive rearrangements. TCRdb retrieved this table from immuneACCESS and kept in-frame rearrangements only. Not all clones are present; in checked studies, unresolved V genes account for under half, and no reason is known for the remainder. V and J calls and clone size are as listed in that table; D and trimming were resolved from the DNA. The sample table shows roughly 120,000 clones, and about 70% are seen once. 4.5% to 6% of the sample belongs to the ten largest clones.

At one collaborating source in Seattle, patients were enrolled during active infection and were followed longitudinally through the course of disease. The collaborating institutions used their own protocols to collect whole blood in K2EDTA tubes. For TCRbeta analysis, collaborators shipped samples as frozen whole blood, isolated PBMCs, or DNA extracted from either of those sample types. There are a few counts of this clone. Its antigen remains unidentified. Per-base quality was not reported, and no clone a single base away is much larger than it. This TCR derives from a man older than 75 with COVID-19, enrolled during active disease. Here the chain combines TRBV28 and TRBJ1-3; there is no confident call for the D gene. Sequencing was performed on peripheral blood. The sequence in DNA is TGTGCCAGCAGTTTGGGCAGCCTTTCCTCTGGAAACACCATATATTTT. The resulting protein is CASSLGSLSSGNTIYF.